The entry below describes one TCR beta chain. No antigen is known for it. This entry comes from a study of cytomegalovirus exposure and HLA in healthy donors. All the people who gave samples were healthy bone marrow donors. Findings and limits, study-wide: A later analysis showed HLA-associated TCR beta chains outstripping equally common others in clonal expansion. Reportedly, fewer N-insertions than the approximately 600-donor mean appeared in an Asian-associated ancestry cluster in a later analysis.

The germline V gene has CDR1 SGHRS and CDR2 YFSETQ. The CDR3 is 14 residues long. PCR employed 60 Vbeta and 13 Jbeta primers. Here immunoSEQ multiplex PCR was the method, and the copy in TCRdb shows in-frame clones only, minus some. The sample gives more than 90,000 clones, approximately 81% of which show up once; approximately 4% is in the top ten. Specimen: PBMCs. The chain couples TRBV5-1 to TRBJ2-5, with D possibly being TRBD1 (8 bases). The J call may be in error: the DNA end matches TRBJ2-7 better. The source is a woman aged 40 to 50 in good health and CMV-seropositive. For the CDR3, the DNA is TGCGCCAGCAGCTTGACAGGGGGGGCCTACGAGCAGTACTTC. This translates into CASSLTGGAYEQYF.